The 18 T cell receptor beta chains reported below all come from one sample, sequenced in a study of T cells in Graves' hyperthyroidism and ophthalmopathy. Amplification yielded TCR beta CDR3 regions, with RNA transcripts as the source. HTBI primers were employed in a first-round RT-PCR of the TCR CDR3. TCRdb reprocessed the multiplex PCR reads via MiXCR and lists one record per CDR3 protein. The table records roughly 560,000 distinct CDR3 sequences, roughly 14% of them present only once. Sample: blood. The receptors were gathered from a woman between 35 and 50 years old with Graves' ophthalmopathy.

This chain's CDR3 is CASSRSEGYTF. For the CDR3, the DNA is TGTGCCAGCAGCCGGTCGGAAGGCTACACCTTC. V is TRBV7-9 and J is TRBJ1-2, with D uncertain. Germline V CDR1 and CDR2: SEHNR, FQNEAQ (reference sequence). The CDR3 runs to 11 residues. Deletions cut 5 bases from V and 8 bases from J, with 9 bases between.

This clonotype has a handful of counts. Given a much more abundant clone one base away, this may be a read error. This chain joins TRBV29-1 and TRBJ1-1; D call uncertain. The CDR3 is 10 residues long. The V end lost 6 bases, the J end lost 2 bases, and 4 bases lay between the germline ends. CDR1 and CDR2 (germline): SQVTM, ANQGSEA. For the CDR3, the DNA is TGCAGCGTCCACAACACTGAAGCTTTCTTT. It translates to CSVHNTEAFF.

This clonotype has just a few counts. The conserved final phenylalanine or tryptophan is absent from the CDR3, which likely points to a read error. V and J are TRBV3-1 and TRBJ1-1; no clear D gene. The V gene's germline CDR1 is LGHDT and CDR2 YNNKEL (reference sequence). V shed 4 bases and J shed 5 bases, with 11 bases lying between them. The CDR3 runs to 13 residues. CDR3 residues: CASSLTPGTEAFL. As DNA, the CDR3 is TGTGCCAGCAGCCTTACACCGGGTACTGAAGCTTTCCTT.

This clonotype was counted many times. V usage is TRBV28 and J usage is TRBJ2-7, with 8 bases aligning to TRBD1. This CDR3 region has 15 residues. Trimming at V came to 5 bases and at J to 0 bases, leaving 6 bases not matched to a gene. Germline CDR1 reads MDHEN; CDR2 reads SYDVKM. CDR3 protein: CASSQTDRASYEQYF. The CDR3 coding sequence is TGTGCCAGCAGTCAAACGGACAGGGCCTCCTACGAGCAGTACTTC.

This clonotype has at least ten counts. As DNA, the CDR3 is TGCAGTCCCGCGACAGGGATGAACACTGAAGCTTTCTTT. This encodes CSPATGMNTEAFF. The genes are TRBV20-1 and TRBJ1-1, with TRBD1 matching over 7 bases. CDR1 and CDR2 from the germline V gene are DFQATT and SNEGSKA (reference sequence). The CDR3 extends over 13 amino acids. Germline trimming cut 8 bases from V and 0 bases from J; bases unmatched to any gene: 6.

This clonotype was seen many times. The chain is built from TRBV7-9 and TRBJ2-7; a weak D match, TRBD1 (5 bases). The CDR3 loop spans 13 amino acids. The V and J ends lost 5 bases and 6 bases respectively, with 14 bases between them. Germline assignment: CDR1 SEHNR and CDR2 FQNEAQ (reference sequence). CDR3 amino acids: CASSRQGTSEQYF. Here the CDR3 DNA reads TGTGCCAGCAGCCGGCAGGGAACAAGCGAGCAGTACTTC.

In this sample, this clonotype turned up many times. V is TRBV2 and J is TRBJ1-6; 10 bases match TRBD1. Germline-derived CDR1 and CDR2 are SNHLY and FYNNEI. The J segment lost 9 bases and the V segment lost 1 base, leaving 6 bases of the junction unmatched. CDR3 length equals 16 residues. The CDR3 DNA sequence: TGTGCCAGCAGTGAAGGACAGGGGGCACTTGGTTCACCCCTCCACTTT. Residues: CASSEGQGALGSPLHF.

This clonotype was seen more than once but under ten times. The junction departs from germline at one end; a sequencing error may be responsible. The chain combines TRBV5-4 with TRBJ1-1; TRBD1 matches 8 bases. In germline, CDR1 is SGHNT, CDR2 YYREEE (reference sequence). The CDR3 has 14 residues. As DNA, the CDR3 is TGTGCCAGCAGCTTGGGGGACAGGATCACTGAAACTTTCTTT. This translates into CASSLGDRITETFF.

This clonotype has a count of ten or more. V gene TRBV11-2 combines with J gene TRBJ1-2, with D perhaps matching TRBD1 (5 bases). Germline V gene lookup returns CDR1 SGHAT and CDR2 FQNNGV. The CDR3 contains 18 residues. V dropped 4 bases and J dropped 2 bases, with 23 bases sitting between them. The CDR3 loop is CASSSKGQGTLRNYGYTF. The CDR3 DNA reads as TGTGCCAGCAGCTCAAAAGGTCAGGGCACACTTAGGAACTATGGCTACACCTTC.

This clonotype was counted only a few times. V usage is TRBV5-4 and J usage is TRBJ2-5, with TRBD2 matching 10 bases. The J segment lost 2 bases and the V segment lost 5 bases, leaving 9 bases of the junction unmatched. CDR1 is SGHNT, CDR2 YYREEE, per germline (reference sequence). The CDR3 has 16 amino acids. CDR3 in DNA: TGTGCCAGCAGTTTTAGACTAGCGGGCCCACAAGAGACCCAGTACTTC. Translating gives CASSFRLAGPQETQYF. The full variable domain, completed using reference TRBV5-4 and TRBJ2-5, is ETGVTQSPTHLIKTRGQQVTLRCSSQSGHNTVSWYQQALGQGPQFIFQYYREEENGRGNFPPRFSGLQFPNYSSELNVNALELDDSALYLCASSFRLAGPQETQYFGPGTRLLVL.

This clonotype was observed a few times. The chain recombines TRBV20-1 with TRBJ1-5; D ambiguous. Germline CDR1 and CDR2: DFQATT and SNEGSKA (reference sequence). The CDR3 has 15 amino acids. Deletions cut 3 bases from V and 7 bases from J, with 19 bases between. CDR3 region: CSASPEPAGRQPQHF. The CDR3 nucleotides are TGCAGTGCTAGTCCGGAGCCGGCAGGAAGGCAGCCCCAGCATTTT.

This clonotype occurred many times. CDR3 bases: TGTGCCAGCAGCTCCTTCGGGAGGGCCTCTTTGGAGACCCAGTACTTC. Translated: CASSSFGRASLETQYF. The chain carries TRBV7-2 and TRBJ2-5, with 8 bases identical to TRBD2. V was clipped by 4 bases and J by 5 bases; unmatched bases: 12. CDR3 length equals 16 residues. CDR1 SGHTA and CDR2 FQGNSA come from the germline V gene.

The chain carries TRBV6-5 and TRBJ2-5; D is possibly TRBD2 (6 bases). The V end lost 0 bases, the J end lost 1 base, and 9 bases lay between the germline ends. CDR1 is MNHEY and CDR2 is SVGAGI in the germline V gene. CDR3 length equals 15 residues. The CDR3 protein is CASSYSRGIQETQYF. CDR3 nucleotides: TGTGCCAGCAGTTACTCGCGGGGAATCCAAGAGACCCAGTACTTC.

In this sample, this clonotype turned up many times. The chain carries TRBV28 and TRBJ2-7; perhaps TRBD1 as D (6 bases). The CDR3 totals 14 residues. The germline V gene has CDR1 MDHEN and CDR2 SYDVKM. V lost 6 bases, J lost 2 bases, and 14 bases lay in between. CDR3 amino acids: CASRPPDRAYEQYF. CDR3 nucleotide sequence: TGTGCCAGCAGACCCCCGGACAGAGCCTACGAGCAGTACTTC.

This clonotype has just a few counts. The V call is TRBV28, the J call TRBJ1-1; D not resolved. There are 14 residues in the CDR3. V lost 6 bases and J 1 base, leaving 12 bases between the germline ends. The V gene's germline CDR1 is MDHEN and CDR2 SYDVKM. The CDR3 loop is CASSRLGKNTEAFF. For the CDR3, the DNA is TGTGCCAGCAGCCGACTGGGAAAGAACACTGAAGCTTTCTTT.

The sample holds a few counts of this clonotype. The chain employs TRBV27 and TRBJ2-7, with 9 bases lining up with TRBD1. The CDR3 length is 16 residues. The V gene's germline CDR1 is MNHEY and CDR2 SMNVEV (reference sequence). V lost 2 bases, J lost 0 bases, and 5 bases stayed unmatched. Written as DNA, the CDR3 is TGTGCCAGCAGTTTAGGGACAGGGCTCAGCTCCTACGAGCAGTACTTC. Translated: CASSLGTGLSSYEQYF.

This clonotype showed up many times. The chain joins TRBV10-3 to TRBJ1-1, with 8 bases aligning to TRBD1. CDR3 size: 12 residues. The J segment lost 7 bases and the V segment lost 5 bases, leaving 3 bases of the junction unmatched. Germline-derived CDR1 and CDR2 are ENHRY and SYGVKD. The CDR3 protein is CAISTGTGEAFF. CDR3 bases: TGTGCCATCAGTACCGGGACAGGTGAAGCTTTCTTT.

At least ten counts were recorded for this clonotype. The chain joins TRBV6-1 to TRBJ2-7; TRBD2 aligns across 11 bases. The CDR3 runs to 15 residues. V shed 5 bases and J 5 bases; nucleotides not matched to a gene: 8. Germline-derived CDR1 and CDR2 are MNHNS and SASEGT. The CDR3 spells CASSPLAGGSNEQYF. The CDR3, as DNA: TGTGCCAGCAGTCCCCTAGCGGGAGGTAGCAACGAGCAGTACTTC.